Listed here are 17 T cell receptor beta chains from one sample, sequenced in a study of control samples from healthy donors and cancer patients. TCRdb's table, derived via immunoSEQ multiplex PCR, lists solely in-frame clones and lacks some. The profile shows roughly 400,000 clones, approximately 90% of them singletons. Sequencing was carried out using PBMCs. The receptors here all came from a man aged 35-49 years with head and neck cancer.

CDR3 in amino acids: CASSLLRDTEAFF. DNA for the CDR3: TGTGCCAGCAGCCTACTCAGGGACACTGAAGCTTTCTTT. J is TRBJ1-1 and V is TRBV7-3; D possibly corresponds to TRBD1 (5 bases). Deletions cut 5 bases from V and 3 bases from J, with 10 bases between. The CDR3 covers 13 residues. CDR1 and CDR2 from the germline V gene are SGHTA and FQGTGA.

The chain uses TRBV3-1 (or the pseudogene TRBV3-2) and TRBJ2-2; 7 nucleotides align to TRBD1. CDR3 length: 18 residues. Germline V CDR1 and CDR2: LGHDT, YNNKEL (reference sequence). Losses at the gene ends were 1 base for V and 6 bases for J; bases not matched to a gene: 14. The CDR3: CASSQVVLGDSPAGELFF. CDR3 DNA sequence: TGTGCCAGCAGCCAAGTGGTTCTGGGGGACAGTCCCGCCGGGGAGCTGTTTTTT.

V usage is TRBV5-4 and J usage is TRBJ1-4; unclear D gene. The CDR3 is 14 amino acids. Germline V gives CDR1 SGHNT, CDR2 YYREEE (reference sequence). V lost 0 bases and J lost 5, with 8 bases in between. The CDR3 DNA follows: TGTGCCAGCAGCTTGGACAACTGGAATGAAAAACTGTTTTTT. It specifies CASSLDNWNEKLFF.

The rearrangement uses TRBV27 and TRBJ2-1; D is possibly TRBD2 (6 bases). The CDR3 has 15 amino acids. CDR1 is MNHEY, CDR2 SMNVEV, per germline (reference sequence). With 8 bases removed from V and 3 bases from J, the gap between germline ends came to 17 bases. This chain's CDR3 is CASHPRGNRYNEQFF. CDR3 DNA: TGTGCCAGCCACCCGCGGGGAAACCGCTACAATGAGCAGTTCTTC.

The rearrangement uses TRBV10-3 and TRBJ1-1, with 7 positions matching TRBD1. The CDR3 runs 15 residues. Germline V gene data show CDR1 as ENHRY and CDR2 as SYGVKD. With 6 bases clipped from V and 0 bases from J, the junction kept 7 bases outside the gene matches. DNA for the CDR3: TGTGCCATCAGACAGACACAGGGGTTGAACACTGAAGCTTTCTTT. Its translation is CAIRQTQGLNTEAFF.

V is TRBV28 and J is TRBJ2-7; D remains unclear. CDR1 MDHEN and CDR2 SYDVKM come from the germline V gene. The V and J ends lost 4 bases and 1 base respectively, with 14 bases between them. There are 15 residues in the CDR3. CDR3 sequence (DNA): TGTGCCAGCAGTTCGCTGGGGATCCCGTCCTACGAGCAGTACTTC. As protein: CASSSLGIPSYEQYF.

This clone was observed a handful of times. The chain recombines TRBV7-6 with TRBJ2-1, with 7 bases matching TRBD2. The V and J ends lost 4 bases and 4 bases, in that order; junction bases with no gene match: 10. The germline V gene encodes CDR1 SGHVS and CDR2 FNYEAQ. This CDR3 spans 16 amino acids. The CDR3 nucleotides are TGTGCCAGCAGCTACAACCCTAGCGGCCGGTACAATGAGCAGTTCTTC. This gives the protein CASSYNPSGRYNEQFF.

The DNA of the CDR3 is TGTGCCAGCAGCTCCACAGGGGGCTACGTCACTGAAGCTTTCTTT. Amino acid sequence: CASSSTGGYVTEAFF. This chain uses TRBV11-2 with TRBJ1-1; TRBD1 aligns across 9 bases. CDR3 length equals 15 residues. Germline V lookup: CDR1 SGHAT, CDR2 FQNNGV. With V trimmed by 4 bases and J by 4 bases, 7 bases remained unmatched.

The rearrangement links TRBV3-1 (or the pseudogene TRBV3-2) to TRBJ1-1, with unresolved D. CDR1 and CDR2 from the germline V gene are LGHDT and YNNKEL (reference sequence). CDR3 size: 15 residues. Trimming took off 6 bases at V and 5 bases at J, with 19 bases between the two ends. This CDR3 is CASRKGWQQVTEAFF. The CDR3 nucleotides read TGTGCCAGCAGGAAGGGCTGGCAGCAGGTAACTGAAGCTTTCTTT.

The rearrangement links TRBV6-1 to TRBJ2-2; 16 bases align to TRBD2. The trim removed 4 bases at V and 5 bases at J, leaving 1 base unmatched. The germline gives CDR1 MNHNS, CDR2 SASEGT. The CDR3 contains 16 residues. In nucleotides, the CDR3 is TGTGCCAGCAGTGGGGGACTAGCGGGAGGGACCGGGGAGCTGTTTTTT. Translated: CASSGGLAGGTGELFF.

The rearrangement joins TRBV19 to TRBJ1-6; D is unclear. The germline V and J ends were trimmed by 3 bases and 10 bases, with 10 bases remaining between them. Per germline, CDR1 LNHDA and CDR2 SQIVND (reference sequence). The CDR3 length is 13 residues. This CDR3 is CASSMRGGSPLHF. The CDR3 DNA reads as TGTGCCAGTAGTATGCGGGGAGGGTCACCCCTCCACTTT.

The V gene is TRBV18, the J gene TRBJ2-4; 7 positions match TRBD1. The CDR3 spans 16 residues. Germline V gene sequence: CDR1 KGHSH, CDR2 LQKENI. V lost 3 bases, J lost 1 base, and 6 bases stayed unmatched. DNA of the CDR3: TGTGCCAGCTCACCTCGACAGGGTAAGGCCAAAAACATTCAGTACTTC. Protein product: CASSPRQGKAKNIQYF.

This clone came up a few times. The CDR3 is CASRGTGYQPQHF. In DNA form, the CDR3 reads TGTGCCAGCAGGGGTACAGGGTATCAGCCCCAGCATTTT. The chain has TRBV25-1 and TRBJ1-5; a possible D gene is TRBD1 (6 bases). This CDR3 contains 13 residues. Germline loops: CDR1 MGHDK, CDR2 SYGVNS. Trimming cost V 6 bases and J 5 bases, with 11 bases left between them.

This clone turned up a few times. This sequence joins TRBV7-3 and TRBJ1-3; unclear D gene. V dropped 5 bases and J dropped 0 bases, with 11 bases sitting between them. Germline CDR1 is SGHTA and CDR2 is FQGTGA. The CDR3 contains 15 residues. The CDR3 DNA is TGTGCCAGCAGCGCAGCCGGGAGCTCTGGAAACACCATATATTTT. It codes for CASSAAGSSGNTIYF.

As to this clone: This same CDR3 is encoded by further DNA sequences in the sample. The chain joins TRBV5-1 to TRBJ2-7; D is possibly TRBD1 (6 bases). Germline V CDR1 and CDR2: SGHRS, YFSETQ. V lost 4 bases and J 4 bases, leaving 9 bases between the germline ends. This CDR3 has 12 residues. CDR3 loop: CASSQQGYEQYF. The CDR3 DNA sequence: TGCGCCAGCAGCCAACAGGGTTACGAGCAGTACTTC. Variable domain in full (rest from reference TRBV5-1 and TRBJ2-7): KAGVTQTPRYLIKTRGQQVTLSCSPISGHRSVSWYQQTPGQGLQFLFEYFSETQRNKGNFPGRFSGRQFSNSRSEMNVSTLELGDSALYLCASSQQGYEQYFGPGTRLTVT.

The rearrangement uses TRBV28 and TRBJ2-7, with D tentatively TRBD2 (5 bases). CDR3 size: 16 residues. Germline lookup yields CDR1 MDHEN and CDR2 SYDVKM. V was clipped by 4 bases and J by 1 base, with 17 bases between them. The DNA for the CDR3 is TGTGCCAGCAGTTACAAACCCCTAGCCATATCCTACGAGCAGTACTTC. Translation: CASSYKPLAISYEQYF. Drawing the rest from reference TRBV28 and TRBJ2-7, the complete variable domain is DVKVTQSSRYLVKRTGEKVFLECVQDMDHENMFWYRQDPGLGLRLIYFSYDVKMKEKGDIPEGYSVSREKKERFSLILESASTNQTSMYLCASSYKPLAISYEQYFGPGTRLTVT.

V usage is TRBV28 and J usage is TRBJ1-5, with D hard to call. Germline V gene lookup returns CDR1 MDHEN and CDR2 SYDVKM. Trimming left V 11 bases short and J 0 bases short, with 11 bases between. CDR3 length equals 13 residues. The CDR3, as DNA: TGTGCCGGCCGGGTTAATAGCAATCAGCCCCAGCATTTT. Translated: CAGRVNSNQPQHF.